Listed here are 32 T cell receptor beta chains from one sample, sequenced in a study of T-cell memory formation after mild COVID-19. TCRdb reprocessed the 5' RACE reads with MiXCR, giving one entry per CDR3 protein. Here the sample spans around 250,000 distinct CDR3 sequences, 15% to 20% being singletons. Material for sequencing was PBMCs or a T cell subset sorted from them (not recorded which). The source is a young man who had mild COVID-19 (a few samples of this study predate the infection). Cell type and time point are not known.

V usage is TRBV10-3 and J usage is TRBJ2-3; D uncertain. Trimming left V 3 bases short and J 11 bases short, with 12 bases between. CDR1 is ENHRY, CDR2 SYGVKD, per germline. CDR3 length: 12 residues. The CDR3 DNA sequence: TGTGCCATCAGTGAATTGTTCTCTATGCAGTATTTT. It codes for CAISELFSMQYF.

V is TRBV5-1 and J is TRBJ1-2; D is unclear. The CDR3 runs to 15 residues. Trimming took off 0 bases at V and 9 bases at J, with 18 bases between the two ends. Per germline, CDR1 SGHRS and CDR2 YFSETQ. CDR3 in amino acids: CASSLALGHARSYTF. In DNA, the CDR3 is TGCGCCAGCAGCTTGGCCTTAGGGCACGCCCGTAGCTACACCTTC.

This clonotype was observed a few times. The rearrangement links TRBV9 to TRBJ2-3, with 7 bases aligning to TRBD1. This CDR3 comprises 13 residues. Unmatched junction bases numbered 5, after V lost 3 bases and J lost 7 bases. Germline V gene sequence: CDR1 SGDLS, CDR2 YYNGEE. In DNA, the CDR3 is TGTGCCAGCAGCGCAAACAGGGGAAATACGCAGTATTTT. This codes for CASSANRGNTQYF. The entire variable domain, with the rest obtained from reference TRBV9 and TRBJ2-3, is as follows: DSGVTQTPKHLITATGQRVTLRCSPRSGDLSVYWYQQSLDQGLQFLIQYYNGEERAKGNILERFSAQQFPDLHSELNLSSLELGDSALYFCASSANRGNTQYFGPGTRLTVL.

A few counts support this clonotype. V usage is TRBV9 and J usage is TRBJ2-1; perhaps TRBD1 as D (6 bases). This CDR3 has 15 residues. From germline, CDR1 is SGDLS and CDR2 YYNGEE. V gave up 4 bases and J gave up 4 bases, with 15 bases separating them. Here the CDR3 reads CASSREGEVYNEQFF. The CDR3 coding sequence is TGTGCCAGCAGCCGAGAGGGGGAAGTTTACAATGAGCAGTTCTTC.

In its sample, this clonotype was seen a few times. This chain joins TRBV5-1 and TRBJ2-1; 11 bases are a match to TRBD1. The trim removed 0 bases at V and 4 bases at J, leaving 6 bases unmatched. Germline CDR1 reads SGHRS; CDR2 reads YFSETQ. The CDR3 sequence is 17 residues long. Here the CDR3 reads CASSLGTGGDAYNEQFF. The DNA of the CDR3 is TGCGCCAGCAGCTTGGGGACAGGGGGCGATGCGTACAATGAGCAGTTCTTC.

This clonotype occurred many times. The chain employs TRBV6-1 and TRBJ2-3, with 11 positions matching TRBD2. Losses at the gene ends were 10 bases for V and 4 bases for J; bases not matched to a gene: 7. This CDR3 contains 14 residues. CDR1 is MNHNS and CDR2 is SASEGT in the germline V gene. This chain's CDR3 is CATHSGGDADTQYF. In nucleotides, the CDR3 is TGTGCCACTCATAGCGGGGGGGATGCAGATACGCAGTATTTT.

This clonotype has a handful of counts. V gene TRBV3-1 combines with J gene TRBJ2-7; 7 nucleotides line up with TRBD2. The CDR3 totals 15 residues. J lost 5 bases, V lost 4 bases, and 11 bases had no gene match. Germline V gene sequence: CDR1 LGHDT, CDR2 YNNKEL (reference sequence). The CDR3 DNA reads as TGTGCCAGCAGCCGGGCTGGGCGGGGGTTCAACGAGCAGTACTTC. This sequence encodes CASSRAGRGFNEQYF.

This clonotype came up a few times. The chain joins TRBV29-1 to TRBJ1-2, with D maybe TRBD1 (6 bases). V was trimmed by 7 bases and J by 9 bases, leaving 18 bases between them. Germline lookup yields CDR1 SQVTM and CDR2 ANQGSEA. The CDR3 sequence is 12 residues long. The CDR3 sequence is CSDLQGPLRYTF. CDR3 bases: TGCAGCGACCTACAGGGCCCGTTACGCTACACCTTC. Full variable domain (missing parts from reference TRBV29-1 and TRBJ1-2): SAVISQKPSRDICQRGTSLTIQCQVDSQVTMMFWYRQQPGQSLTLIATANQGSEATYESGFVIDKFPISRPNLTFSTLTVSNMSPEDSSIYLCSDLQGPLRYTFGSGTRLTVV.

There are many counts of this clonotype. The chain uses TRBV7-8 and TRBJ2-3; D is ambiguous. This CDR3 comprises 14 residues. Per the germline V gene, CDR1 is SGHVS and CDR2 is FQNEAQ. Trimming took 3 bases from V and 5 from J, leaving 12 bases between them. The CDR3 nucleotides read TGTGCCAGCAGCTTTTCGCCTCTGGGAGATACGCAGTATTTT. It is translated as CASSFSPLGDTQYF.

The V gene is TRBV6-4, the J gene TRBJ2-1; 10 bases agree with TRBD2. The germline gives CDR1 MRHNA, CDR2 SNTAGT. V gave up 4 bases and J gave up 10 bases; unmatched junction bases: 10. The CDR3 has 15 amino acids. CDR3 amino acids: CASSASSGGVLEQFF. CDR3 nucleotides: TGTGCCAGCAGTGCCTCTAGCGGGGGAGTACTCGAGCAGTTCTTC.

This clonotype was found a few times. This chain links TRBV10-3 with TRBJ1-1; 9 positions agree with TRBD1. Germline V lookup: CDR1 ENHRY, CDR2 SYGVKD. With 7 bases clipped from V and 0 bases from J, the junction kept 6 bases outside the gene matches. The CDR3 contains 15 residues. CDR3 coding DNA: TGTGCCATCACTCAGGGACAGGGCATGAACACTGAAGCTTTCTTT. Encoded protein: CAITQGQGMNTEAFF.

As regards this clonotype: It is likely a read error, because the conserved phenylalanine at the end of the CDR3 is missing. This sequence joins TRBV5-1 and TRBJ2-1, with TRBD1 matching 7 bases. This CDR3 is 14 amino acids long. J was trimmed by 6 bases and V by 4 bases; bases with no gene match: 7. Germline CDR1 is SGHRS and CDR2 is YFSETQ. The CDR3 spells CASSPGTVGNEQFL. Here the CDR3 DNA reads TGCGCCAGCAGCCCCGGGACAGTCGGCAATGAGCAGTTCTTA.

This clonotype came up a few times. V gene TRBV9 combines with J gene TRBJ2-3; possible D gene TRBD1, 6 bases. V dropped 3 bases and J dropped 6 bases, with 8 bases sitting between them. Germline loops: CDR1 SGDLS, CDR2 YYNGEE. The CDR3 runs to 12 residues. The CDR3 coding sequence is TGTGCCAGCAGCGGCCAGGGGGATACGCAGTATTTT. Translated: CASSGQGDTQYF.

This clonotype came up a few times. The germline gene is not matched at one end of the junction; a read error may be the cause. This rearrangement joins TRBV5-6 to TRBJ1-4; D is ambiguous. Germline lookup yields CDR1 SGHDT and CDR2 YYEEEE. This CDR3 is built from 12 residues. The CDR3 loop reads CASSLANAGKVF. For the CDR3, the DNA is TGTGCCAGCAGCTTGGCCAACGCGGGCAAGGTTTTT.

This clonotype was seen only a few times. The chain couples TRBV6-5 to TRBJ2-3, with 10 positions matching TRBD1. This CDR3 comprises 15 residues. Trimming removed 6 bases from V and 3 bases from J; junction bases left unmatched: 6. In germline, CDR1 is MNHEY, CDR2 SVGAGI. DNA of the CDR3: TGTGCCAGCAGCAGGGACAGGGGTTGGACAGATACGCAGTATTTT. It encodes CASSRDRGWTDTQYF.

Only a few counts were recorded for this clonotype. CDR3 nucleotide sequence: TGCGCCAGCAGCCAAGAAGGGGCGGACAATGAGCAGTTCTTC. Translation gives CASSQEGADNEQFF. The chain uses TRBV4-1 and TRBJ2-1, with a weak D call TRBD1 (5 bases). The germline V gene has CDR1 MGHRA and CDR2 YSYEKL. V dropped 0 bases and J dropped 5 bases, with 8 bases sitting between them. The CDR3 consists of 14 residues.

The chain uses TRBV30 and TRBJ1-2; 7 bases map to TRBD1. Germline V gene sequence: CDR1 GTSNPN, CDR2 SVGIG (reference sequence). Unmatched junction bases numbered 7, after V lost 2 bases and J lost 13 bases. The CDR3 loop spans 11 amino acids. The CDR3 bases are TGTGCCTGGAGTACGGGGGACAGATTCACCTTC. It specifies CAWSTGDRFTF.

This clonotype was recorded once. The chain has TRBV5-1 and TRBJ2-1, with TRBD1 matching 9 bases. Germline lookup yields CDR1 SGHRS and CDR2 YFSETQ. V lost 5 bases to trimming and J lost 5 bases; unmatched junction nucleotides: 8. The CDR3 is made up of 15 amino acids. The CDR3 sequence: CASRGGQGLHNEQFF. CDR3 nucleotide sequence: TGCGCCAGCAGAGGGGGACAGGGTCTACACAATGAGCAGTTCTTC.

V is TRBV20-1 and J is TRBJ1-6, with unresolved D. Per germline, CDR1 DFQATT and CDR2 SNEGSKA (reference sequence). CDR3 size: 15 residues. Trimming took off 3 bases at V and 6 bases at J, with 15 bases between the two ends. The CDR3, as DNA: TGCAGTGCTAGGGAATCCGGGCCCCTTAATTCACCCCTCCACTTT. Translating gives CSARESGPLNSPLHF.

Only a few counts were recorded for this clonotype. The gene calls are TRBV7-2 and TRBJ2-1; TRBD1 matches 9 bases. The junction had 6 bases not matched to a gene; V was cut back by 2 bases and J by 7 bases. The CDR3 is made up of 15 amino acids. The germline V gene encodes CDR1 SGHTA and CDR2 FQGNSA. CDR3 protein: CASSLRDRVRNEQFF. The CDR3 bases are TGTGCCAGCAGCTTAAGGGACAGGGTGCGAAATGAGCAGTTCTTC.

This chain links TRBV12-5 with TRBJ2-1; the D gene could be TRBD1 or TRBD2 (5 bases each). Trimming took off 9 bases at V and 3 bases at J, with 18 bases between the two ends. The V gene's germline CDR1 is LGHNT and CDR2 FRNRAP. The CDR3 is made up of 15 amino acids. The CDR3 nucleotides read TGTGCTAGCGCCTTGCCTGAGGGGAGCTACAATGAGCAGTTCTTC. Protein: CASALPEGSYNEQFF. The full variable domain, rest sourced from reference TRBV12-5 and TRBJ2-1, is DARVTQTPRHKVTEMGQEVTMRCQPILGHNTVFWYRQTMMQGLELLAYFRNRAPLDDSGMPKDRFSAEMPDATLATLKIQPSEPRDSAVYFCASALPEGSYNEQFFGPGTRLTVL.

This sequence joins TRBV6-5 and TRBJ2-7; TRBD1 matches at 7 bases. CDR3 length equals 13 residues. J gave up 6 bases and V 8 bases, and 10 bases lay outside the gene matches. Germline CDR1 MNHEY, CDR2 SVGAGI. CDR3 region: CASFGTALSEQYF. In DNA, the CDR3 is TGTGCCAGCTTCGGGACAGCTCTCTCCGAGCAGTACTTC.

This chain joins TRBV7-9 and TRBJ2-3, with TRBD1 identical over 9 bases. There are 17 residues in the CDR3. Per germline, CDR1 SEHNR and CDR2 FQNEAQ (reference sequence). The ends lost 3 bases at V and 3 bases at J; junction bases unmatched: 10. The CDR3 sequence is CASSFSDWDRATDTQYF. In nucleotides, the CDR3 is TGTGCCAGCAGCTTTTCCGACTGGGACAGGGCAACAGATACGCAGTATTTT.

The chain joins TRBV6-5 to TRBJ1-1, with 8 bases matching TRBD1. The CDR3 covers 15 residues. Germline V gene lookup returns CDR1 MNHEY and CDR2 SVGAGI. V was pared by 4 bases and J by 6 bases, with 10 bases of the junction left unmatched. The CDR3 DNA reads TGTGCCAGCAGTTCGATATCGGGACAGGTGGCTGAAGCTTTCTTT. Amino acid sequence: CASSSISGQVAEAFF.

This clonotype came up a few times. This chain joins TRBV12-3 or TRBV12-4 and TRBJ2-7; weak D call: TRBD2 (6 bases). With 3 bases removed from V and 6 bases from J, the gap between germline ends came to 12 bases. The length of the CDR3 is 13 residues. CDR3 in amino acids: CASSFRQGLEQYV. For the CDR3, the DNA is TGTGCCAGCAGTTTCCGTCAGGGACTCGAGCAGTACGTC.

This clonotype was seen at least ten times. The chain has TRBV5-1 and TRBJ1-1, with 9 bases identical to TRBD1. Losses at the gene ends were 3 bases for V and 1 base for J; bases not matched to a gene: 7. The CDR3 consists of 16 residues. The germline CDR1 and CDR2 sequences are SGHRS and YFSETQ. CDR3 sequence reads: CASSSTPGQGNTEAFF. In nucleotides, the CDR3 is TGCGCCAGCAGCTCGACCCCGGGACAGGGGAACACTGAAGCTTTCTTT.

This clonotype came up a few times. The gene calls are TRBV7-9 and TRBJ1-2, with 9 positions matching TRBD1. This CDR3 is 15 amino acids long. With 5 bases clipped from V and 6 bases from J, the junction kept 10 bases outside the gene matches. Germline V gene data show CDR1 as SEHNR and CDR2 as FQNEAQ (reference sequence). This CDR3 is CASSPSGQGRDGYTF. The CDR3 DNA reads TGTGCCAGCAGCCCCTCTGGACAGGGGCGCGATGGCTACACCTTC.

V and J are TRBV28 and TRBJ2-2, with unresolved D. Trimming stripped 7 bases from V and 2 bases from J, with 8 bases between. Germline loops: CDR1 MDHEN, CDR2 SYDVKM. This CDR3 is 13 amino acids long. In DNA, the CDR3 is TGTGCCAGCAAACAGCTCAACACCGGGGAGCTGTTTTTT. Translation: CASKQLNTGELFF.

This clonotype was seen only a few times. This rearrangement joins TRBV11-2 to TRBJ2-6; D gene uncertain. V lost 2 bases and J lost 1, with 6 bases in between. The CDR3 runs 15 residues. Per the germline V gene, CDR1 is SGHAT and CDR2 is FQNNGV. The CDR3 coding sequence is TGTGCCAGCAGCTTATATAGGTCTGGGGCCAACGTCCTGACTTTC. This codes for CASSLYRSGANVLTF. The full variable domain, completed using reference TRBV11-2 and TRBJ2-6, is EAGVAQSPRYKIIEKRQSVAFWCNPISGHATLYWYQQILGQGPKLLIQFQNNGVVDDSQLPKDRFSAERLKGVDSTLKIQPAKLEDSAVYLCASSLYRSGANVLTFGAGSRLTVL.

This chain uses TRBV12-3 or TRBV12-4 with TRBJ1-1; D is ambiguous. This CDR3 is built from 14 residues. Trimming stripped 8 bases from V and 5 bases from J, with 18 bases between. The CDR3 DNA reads TGTGCCAGCTTCCCGGGGAACCGGAGGACTGAAGCTTTCTTT. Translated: CASFPGNRRTEAFF.

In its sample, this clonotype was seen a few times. In DNA form, the CDR3 reads TGTGCCAGCAGTTTTATTTTGAACACTGAAGCTTTCTTT. Protein: CASSFILNTEAFF. The chain links TRBV6-2 or TRBV6-3 to TRBJ1-1; D remains unclear. The CDR3 sequence is 13 residues long. Germline-derived CDR1 and CDR2 are MNHEY and SVGEGT. Trimming cost V 4 bases and J 0 bases, with 6 bases left between them.

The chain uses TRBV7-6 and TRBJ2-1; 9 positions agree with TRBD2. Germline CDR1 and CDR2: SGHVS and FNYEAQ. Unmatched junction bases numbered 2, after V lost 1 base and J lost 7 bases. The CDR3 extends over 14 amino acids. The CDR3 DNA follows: TGTGCCAGCAGCTTAGTAGCGGGGGAGAATGAGCAGTTCTTC. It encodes CASSLVAGENEQFF.